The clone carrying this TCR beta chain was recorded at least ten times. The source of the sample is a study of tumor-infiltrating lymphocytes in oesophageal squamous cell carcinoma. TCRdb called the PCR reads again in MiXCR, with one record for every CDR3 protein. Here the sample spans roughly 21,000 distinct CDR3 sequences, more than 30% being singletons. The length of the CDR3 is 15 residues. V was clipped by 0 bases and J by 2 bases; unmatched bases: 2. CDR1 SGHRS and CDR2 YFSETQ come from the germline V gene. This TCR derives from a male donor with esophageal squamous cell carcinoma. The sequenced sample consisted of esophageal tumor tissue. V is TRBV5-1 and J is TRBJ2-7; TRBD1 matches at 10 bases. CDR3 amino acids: CASSLAGTGAYEQYF. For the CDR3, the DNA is TGCGCCAGCAGCTTGGCCGGGACAGGGGCCTACGAGCAGTACTTC. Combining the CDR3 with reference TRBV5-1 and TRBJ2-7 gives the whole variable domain KAGVTQTPRYLIKTRGQQVTLSCSPISGHRSVSWYQQTPGQGLQFLFEYFSETQRNKGNFPGRFSGRQFSNSRSEMNVSTLELGDSALYLCASSLAGTGAYEQYFGPGTRLTVT.